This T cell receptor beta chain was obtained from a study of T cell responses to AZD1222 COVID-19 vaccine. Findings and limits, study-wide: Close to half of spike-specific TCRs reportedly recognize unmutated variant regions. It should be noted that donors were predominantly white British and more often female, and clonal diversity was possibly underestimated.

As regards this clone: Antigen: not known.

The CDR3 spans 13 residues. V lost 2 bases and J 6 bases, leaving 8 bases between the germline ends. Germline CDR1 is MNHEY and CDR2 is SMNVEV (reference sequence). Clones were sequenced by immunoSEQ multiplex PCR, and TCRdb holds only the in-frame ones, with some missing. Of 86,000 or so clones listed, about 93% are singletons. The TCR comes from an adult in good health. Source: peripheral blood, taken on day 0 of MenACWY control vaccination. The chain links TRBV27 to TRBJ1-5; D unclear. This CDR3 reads CASSLRQSQPQHF. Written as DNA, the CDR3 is TGTGCCAGCAGTTTACGACAAAGTCAGCCCCAGCATTTT.